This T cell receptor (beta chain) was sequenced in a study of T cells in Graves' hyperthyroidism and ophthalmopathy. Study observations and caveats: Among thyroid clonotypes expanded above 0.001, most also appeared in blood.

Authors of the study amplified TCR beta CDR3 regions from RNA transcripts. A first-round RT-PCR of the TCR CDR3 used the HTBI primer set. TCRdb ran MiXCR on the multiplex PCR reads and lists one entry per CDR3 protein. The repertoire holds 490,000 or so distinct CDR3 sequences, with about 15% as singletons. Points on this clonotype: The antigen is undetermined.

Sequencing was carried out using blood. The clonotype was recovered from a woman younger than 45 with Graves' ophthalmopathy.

The CDR3, as DNA: TGTGCCAGCAGTGAATATGGGGCAGGGGATGAAAAACTGTTTTTT. This codes for CASSEYGAGDEKLFF. V and J are TRBV25-1 and TRBJ1-4; D might be TRBD1 (6 bases). This CDR3 spans 15 amino acids. The germline V gene encodes CDR1 MGHDK and CDR2 SYGVNS. V shed 0 bases and J shed 6 bases, with 11 bases lying between them.